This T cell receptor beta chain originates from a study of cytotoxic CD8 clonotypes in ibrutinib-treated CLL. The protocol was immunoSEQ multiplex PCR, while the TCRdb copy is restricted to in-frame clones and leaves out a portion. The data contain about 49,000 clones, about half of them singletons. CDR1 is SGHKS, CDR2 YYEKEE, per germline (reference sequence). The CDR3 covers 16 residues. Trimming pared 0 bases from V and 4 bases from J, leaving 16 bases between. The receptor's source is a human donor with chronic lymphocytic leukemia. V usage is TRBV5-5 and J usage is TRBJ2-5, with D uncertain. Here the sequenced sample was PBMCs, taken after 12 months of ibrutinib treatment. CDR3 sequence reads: CASSLGQSRAVETQYF. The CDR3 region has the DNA TGTGCCAGCAGCTTGGGCCAGTCTCGCGCGGTAGAGACCCAGTACTTC.